This TCR beta chain emerged from a study of T cell changes during pregnancy in multiple sclerosis. The CDR3 extends over 17 amino acids. Germline lookup yields CDR1 SGHNT and CDR2 YENEEA. V was pared by 1 base and J by 2 bases, with 15 bases between. Clones were read by immunoSEQ multiplex PCR, and TCRdb kept only the in-frame ones, dropping some. Here the sample spans 70,000 or so clones, just over 90% being singletons. This receptor was identified in a female donor with multiple sclerosis, enrolled in a pregnancy study. The input for sequencing was CD4+ T cells from peripheral blood mononuclear cells, taken before pregnancy. This chain connects TRBV11-3 to TRBJ1-3; maybe TRBD1 (5 bases). The CDR3 DNA reads TGTGCCAGCAGCTTAGGAATCGGCAGGGAAACTGGAAACACCATATATTTT. Translation gives CASSLGIGRETGNTIYF.